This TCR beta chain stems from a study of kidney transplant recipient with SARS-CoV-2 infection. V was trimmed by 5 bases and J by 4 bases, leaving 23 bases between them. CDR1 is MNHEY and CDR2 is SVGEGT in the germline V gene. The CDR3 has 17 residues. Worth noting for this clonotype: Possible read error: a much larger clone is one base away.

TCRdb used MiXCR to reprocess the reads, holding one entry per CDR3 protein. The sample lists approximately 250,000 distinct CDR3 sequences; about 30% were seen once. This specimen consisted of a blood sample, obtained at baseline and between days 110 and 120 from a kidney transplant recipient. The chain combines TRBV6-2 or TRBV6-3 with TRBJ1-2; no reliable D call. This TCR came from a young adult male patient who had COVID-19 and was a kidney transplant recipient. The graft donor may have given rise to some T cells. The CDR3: CASSIRLCIGKTYGYTF. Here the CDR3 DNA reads TGTGCCAGCAGTATTCGCCTCTGCATCGGAAAGACCTATGGCTACACCTTC.